This T cell receptor (beta chain) is from a study of cytomegalovirus exposure and HLA in healthy donors. Those who donated were healthy bone marrow donors. A few counts support this clone. The antigen remains undetermined. Primers for the PCR totalled 60 Vbeta and 13 Jbeta. TCRdb's table, derived via immunoSEQ multiplex PCR, lists solely in-frame clones and lacks some. The profile shows 120,000 or so clones, roughly two thirds of them singletons. Study results and caveats: Indistinguishable V segments, including TRBV6-2 and TRBV6-3, were excluded. Analysis performed later found about 17,000 TCR beta sequences associated with HLA alleles at 0.05 false discovery rate. A later analysis linked a missense variant in DCLRE1C to the trimming of TCR beta V and J genes.

This CDR3 region has 13 residues. V lost 4 bases, J lost 5 bases, and 4 bases stayed unmatched. Germline V lookup: CDR1 SGHNT, CDR2 YYREEE (reference sequence). The sequencing sample was made of PBMCs. The rearrangement joins TRBV5-4 to TRBJ2-5; 8 bases are a match to TRBD2. The origin of this receptor is a man aged 25-45 years in good health and CMV-seropositive. Written as DNA, the CDR3 is TGTGCCAGCAGCGCACGGACTAGCGAGACCCAGTACTTC. Its translation: CASSARTSETQYF.